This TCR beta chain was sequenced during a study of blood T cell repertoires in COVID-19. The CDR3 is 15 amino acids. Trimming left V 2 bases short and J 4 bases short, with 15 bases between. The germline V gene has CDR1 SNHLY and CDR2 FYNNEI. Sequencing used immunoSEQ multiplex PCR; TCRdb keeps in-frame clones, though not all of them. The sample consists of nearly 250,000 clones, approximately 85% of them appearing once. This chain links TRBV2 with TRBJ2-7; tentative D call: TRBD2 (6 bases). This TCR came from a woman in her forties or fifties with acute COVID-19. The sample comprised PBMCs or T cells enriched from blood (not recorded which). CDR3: CASSESGGPFYEQYF. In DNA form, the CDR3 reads TGTGCCAGCAGTGAATCCGGGGGACCCTTTTACGAGCAGTACTTC.